This T cell receptor (beta chain) emerged from a study of T cell responses to AZD1222 COVID-19 vaccine. Findings and limits, study-wide: Across the whole spike, CD4 TCRs peaked at regions 160-218 and 743-854.

This clone was observed a single time. What it recognizes is unknown. Per the germline V gene, CDR1 is SGHVS and CDR2 is FQNEAQ. The CDR3 totals 17 residues. With 5 bases removed from V and 0 bases from J, the gap between germline ends came to 17 bases. Using immunoSEQ multiplex PCR, the repertoire was profiled, and TCRdb retains in-frame clones only, with some absent. The sample lists 90,000 to 120,000 clones, 87% occurring once. This clonotype was obtained from an adult who received the AZD1222 COVID-19 vaccine. The gene calls are TRBV7-8 and TRBJ1-3; D not resolved. The sequences come from peripheral blood, collected 28 days after the second AZD1222 dose. CDR3: CASSLWTAQSSGNTIYF. In DNA, the CDR3 is TGTGCCAGCAGCCTATGGACGGCCCAGAGCTCTGGAAACACCATATATTTT.